This T cell receptor beta chain came from a study of T cells after yellow fever vaccination. Study-wide results and limits: Peaking on day 5 versus 15, the secondary response was faster but weaker. Re-detected after boosting: most primary clones, more than 95% of CD4 and under 90% of CD8.

Turning to this clonotype: Its antigen is undetermined.

From germline, CDR1 is MNHEY and CDR2 SVGAGI. V dropped 2 bases and J dropped 3 bases, with 8 bases sitting between them. CDR3 length equals 13 residues. Making TCR cDNA involved 5'RACE template switching, which added UMIs and a universal primer site. Each CDR3 protein is one row after TCRdb ran MiXCR on the 5' RACE reads. The table shows 150,000 to 200,000 distinct CDR3 sequences, with approximately 9.9% occurring only once. The specimen was CD8+ T cells sorted from PBMCs, collected 45 days after the yellow fever booster vaccination. This clonotype originated in a man in his late teens or twenties who received the YFV17D yellow fever vaccine. The V call is TRBV6-5, the J call TRBJ2-7; D ambiguous. In DNA, the CDR3 is TGTGCCAGCAGTTACGGAGCTGTCTACGAGCAGTACTTC. Protein product: CASSYGAVYEQYF.